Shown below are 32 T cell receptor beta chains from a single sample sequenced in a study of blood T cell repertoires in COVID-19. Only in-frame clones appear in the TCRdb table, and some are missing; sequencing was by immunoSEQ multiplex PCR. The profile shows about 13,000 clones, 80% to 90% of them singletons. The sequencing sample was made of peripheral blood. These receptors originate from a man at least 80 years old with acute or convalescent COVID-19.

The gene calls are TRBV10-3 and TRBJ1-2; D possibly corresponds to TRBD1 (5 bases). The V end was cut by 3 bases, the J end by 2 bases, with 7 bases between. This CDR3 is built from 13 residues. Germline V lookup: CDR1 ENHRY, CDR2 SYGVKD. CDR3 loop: CAISEDSNYGYTF. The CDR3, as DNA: TGTGCCATCAGTGAAGACAGCAACTATGGCTACACCTTC.

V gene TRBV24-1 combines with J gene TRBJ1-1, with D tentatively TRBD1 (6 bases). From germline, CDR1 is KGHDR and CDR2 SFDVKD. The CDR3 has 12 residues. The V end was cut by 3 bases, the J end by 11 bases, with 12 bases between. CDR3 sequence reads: CATSDPRGRAFF. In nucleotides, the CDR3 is TGTGCCACCAGTGATCCCAGGGGAAGGGCTTTCTTT.

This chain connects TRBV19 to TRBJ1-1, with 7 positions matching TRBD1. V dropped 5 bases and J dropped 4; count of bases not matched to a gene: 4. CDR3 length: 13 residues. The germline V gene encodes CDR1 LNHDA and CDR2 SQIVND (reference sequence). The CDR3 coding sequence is TGTGCCAGTAGTTTCTCAGGGGGCACTGAAGCTTTCTTT. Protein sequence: CASSFSGGTEAFF.

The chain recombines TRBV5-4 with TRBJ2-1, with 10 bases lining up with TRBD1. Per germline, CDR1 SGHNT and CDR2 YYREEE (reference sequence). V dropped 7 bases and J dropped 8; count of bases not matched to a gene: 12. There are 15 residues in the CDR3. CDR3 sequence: CASWDRGFLVDEQFF. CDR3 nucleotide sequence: TGTGCCAGCTGGGACAGGGGCTTTCTAGTTGATGAGCAGTTCTTC. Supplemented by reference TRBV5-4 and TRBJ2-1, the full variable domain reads ETGVTQSPTHLIKTRGQQVTLRCSSQSGHNTVSWYQQALGQGPQFIFQYYREEENGRGNFPPRFSGLQFPNYSSELNVNALELDDSALYLCASWDRGFLVDEQFFGPGTRLTVL.

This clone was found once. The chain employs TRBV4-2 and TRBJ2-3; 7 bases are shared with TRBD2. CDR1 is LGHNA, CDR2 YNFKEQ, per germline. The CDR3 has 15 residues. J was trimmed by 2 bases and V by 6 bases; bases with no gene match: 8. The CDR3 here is CASRLSGAVTDTQYF. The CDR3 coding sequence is TGTGCCAGCAGACTCAGCGGGGCCGTCACAGATACGCAGTATTTT.

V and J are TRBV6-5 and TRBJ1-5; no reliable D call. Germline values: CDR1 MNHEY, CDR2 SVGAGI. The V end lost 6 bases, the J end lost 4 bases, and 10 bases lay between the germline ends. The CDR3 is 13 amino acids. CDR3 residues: CASSLSSNQPQHF. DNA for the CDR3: TGTGCCAGCAGCCTTTCCTCGAATCAGCCCCAGCATTTT.

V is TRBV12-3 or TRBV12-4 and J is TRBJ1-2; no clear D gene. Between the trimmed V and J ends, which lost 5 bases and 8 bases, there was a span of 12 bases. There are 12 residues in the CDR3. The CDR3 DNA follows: TGTGCCAGCAGTCTAACAGTAAGCGGCTACACCTTC. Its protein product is CASSLTVSGYTF.

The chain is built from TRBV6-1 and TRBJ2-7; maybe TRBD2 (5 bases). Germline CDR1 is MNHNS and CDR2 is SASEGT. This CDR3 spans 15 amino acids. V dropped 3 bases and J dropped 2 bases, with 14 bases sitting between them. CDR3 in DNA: TGTGCCAGCAGTGAGGTGGCGGGTTCCGCCTACGAGCAGTACTTC. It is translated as CASSEVAGSAYEQYF.

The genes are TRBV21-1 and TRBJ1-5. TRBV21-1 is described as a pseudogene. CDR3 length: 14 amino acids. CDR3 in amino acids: CASSKTGVGQPQHF. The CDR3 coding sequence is TGTGCCAGCAGCAAAACCGGGGTGGGTCAGCCCCAGCATTTT.

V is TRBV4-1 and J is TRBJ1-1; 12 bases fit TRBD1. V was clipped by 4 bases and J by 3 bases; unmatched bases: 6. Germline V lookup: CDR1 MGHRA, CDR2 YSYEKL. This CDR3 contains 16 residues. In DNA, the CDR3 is TGCGCCAGCAGCCGGGGGACAGGGGGCGCGGACACTGAAGCTTTCTTT. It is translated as CASSRGTGGADTEAFF.

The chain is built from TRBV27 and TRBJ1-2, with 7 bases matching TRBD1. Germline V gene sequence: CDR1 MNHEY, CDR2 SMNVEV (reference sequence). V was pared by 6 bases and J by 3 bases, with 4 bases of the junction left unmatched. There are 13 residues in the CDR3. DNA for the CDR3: TGTGCCAGCAGAGACAGGGATGACTATGGCTACACCTTC. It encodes CASRDRDDYGYTF.

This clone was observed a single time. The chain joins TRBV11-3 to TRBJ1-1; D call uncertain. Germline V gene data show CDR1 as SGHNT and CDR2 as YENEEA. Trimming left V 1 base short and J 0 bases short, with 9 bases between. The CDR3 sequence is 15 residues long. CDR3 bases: TGTGCCAGCAGCTTAGGGCAGAACATGAACACTGAAGCTTTCTTT. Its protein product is CASSLGQNMNTEAFF.

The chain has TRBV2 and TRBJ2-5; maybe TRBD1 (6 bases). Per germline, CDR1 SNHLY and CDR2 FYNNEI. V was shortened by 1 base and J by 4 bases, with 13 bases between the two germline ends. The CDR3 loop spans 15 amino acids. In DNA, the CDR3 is TGTGCCAGCAGTGAAGACAGGGAAGTGCGAGAGACCCAGTACTTC. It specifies CASSEDREVRETQYF.

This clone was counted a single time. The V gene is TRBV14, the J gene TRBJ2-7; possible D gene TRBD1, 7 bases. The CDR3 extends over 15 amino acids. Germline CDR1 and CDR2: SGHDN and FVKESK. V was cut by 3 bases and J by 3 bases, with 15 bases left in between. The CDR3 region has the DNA TGTGCCAGCAGCCAGCCCCAGGGGGGACGCTACGAGCAGTACTTC. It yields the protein CASSQPQGGRYEQYF. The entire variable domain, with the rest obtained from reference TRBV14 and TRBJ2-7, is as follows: EAGVTQFPSHSVIEKGQTVTLRCDPISGHDNLYWYRRVMGKEIKFLLHFVKESKQDESGMPNNRFLAERTGGTYSTLKVQPAELEDSGVYFCASSQPQGGRYEQYFGPGTRLTVT.

CDR3 nucleotide sequence: TGTGCCAGCAAGTGGGGACAGTCTAACTATGGCTACACCTTC. Amino acids: CASKWGQSNYGYTF. V usage is TRBV5-4 and J usage is TRBJ1-2, with 7 bases lining up with TRBD1. CDR1 and CDR2 (germline): SGHNT, YYREEE (reference sequence). V gave up 6 bases and J gave up 0 bases; unmatched junction bases: 5. The CDR3 contains 14 residues.

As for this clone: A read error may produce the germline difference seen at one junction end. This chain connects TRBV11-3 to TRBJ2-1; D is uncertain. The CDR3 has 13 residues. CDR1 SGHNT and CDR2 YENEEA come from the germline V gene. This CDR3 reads CASSLMESTSSVF. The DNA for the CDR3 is TGTGCCAGCAGCTTAATGGAGTCGACGTCATCGGTCTTC.

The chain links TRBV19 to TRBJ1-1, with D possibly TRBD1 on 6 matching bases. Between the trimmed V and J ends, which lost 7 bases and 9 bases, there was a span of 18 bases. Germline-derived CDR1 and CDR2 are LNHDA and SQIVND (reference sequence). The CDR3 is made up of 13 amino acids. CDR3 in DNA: TGTGCCAGTAAAAAGGGGCAGGGGATCCAAGCTTTCTTT. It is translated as CASKKGQGIQAFF.

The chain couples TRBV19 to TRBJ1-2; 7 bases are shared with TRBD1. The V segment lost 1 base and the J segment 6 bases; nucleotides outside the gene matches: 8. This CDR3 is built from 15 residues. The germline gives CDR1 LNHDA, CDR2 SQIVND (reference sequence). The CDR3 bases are TGTGCCAGTAGTATAGTCACAGGGGAATTGGATGGCTACACCTTC. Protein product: CASSIVTGELDGYTF. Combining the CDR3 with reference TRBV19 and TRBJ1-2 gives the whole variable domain DGGITQSPKYLFRKEGQNVTLSCEQNLNHDAMYWYRQDPGQGLRLIYYSQIVNDFQKGDIAEGYSVSREKKESFPLTVTSAQKNPTAFYLCASSIVTGELDGYTFGSGTRLTVV.

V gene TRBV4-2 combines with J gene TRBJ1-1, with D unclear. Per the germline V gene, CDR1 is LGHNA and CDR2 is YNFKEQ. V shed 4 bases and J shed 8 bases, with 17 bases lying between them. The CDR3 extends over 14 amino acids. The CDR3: CASSLQTDNSEAFF. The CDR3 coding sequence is TGTGCCAGCAGCCTACAAACAGATAATTCCGAAGCTTTCTTT.

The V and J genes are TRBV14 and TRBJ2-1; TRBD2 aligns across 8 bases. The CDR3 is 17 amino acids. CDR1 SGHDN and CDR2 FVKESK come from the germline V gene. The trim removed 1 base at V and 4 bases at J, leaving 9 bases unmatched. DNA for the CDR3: TGTGCCAGCAGCCAAGTTCCCCGGGGGGGTAATTACAATGAGCAGTTCTTC. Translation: CASSQVPRGGNYNEQFF.

CDR3: CASSQEVGASGGIRETQYF. CDR3 DNA: TGCGCCAGCAGCCAAGAAGTAGGTGCTAGCGGGGGGATCAGGGAGACCCAGTACTTC. The V call is TRBV4-1, the J call TRBJ2-5, with 11 bases lining up with TRBD2. V dropped 0 bases and J dropped 5; count of bases not matched to a gene: 14. This CDR3 is built from 19 residues. Germline V gene lookup returns CDR1 MGHRA and CDR2 YSYEKL.

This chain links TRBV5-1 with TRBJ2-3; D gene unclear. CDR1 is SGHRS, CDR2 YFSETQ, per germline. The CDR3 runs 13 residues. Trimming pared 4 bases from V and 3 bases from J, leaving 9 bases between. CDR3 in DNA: TGCGCCAGCAGCAATGACTGGACAGATACGCAGTATTTT. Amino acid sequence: CASSNDWTDTQYF.

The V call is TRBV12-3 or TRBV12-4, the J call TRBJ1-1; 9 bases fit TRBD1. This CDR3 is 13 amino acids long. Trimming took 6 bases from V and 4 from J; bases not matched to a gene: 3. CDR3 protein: CASSKQGATEAFF. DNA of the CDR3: TGTGCCAGCAGCAAACAGGGGGCCACTGAAGCTTTCTTT.

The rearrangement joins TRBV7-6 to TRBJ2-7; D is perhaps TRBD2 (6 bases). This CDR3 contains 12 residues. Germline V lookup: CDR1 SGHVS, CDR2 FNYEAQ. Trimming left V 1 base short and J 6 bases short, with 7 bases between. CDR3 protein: CASSLGRGEQYF. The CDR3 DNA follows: TGTGCCAGCAGCTTAGGGCGGGGCGAGCAGTACTTC.

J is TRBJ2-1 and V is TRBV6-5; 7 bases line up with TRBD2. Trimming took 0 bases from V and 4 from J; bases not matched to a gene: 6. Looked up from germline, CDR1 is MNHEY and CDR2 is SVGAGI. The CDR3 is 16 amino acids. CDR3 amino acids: CASSYSRSGVYNEQFF. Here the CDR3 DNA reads TGTGCCAGCAGTTACTCGAGAAGCGGGGTTTACAATGAGCAGTTCTTC.

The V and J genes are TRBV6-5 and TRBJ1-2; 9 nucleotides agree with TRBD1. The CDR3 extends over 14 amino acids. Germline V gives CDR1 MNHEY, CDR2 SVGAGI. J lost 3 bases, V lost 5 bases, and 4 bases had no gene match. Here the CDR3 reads CASSRGQGHYGYTF. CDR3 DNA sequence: TGTGCCAGCAGTAGGGGACAGGGCCACTATGGCTACACCTTC.

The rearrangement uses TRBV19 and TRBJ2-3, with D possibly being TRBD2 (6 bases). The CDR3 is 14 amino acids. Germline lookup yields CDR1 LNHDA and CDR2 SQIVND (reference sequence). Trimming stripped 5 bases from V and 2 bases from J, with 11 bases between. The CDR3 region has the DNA TGTGCCAGTAGTCAGGGACTCTCCACAGATACGCAGTATTTT. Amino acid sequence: CASSQGLSTDTQYF. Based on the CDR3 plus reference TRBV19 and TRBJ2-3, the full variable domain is DGGITQSPKYLFRKEGQNVTLSCEQNLNHDAMYWYRQDPGQGLRLIYYSQIVNDFQKGDIAEGYSVSREKKESFPLTVTSAQKNPTAFYLCASSQGLSTDTQYFGPGTRLTVL.

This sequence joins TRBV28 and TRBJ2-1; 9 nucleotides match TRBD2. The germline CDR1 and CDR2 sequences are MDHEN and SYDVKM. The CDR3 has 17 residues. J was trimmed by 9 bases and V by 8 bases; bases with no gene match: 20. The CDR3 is CASEALIAGEGGGEQFF. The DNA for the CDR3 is TGTGCCAGCGAAGCGCTCATAGCGGGAGAAGGTGGCGGTGAGCAGTTCTTC.

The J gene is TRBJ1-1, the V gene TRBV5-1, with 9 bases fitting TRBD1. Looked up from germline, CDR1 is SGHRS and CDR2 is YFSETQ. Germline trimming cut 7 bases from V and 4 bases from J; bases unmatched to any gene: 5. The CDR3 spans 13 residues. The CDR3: CASRDREVTEAFF. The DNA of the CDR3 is TGCGCCAGCCGGGACAGGGAGGTCACTGAAGCTTTCTTT.

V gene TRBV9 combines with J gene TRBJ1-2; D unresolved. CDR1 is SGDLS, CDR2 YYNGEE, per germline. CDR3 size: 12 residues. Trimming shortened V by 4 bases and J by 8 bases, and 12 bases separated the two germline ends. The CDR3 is CASSFPREGYTF. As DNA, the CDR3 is TGTGCCAGCAGCTTCCCCCGGGAAGGCTACACCTTC.

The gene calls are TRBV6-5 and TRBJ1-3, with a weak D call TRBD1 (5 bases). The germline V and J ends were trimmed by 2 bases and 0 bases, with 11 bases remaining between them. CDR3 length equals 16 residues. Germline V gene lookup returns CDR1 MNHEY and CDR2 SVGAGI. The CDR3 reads CASSYDSPFSGNTIYF. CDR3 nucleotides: TGTGCCAGCAGTTACGACAGTCCCTTCTCTGGAAACACCATATATTTT.

The CDR3: CASSGTGGNYGYTF. CDR3 bases: TGTGCCAGCTCCGGGACAGGGGGAAACTATGGCTACACCTTC. The chain uses TRBV28 and TRBJ1-2, with TRBD1 identical over 11 bases. CDR3 size: 14 residues. The V and J ends lost 8 bases and 2 bases, in that order; junction bases with no gene match: 4. Germline loops: CDR1 MDHEN, CDR2 SYDVKM.